What follows are 22 T cell receptor beta chains derived from one specimen sequenced in a study of cytomegalovirus exposure and HLA in healthy donors. The PCR used 60 Vbeta and 13 Jbeta primers. The assay was immunoSEQ multiplex PCR, and TCRdb's table has in-frame clones only and misses some. Among some 98,000 clones, approximately 70% were seen once, and the ten largest hold under 3%. The sequenced sample consisted of PBMCs. These receptors originate from a man aged 50 to 59 in good health and CMV-seronegative.

This clone turned up a few times. The chain has TRBV5-1 and TRBJ2-3; the D gene is possibly TRBD2 (6 bases). Trimming took off 0 bases at V and 0 bases at J, with 14 bases between the two ends. CDR3 length equals 17 residues. Germline lookup yields CDR1 SGHRS and CDR2 YFSETQ. The CDR3 bases are TGCGCCAGCAGCTTGGGTGCGGGGCCACCGAGCACAGATACGCAGTATTTT. It encodes CASSLGAGPPSTDTQYF.

This chain connects TRBV19 to TRBJ1-2, with no clear D. The CDR3 covers 14 residues. Trimming shortened V by 6 bases and J by 6 bases, and 17 bases separated the two germline ends. The germline gives CDR1 LNHDA, CDR2 SQIVND (reference sequence). The CDR3 DNA reads as TGTGCCAGTAGAAAGAATAAAGACGCGGATGGCTACACCTTC. It codes for CASRKNKDADGYTF.

The chain carries TRBV28 and TRBJ2-5, with D possibly TRBD2 on 6 matching bases. The CDR3 has 17 amino acids. The germline gives CDR1 MDHEN, CDR2 SYDVKM. The V gene lost 1 base and the J gene lost 4 bases, with 19 bases spanning the gap. In DNA form, the CDR3 reads TGTGCCAGCAGTTTATACACCGGGAGCCCGTCGGGAGAGACCCAGTACTTC. Protein: CASSLYTGSPSGETQYF.

The table lists this clone with a few counts. This rearrangement joins TRBV28 to TRBJ1-5; D might be TRBD1 (6 bases). This CDR3 contains 14 residues. Between the trimmed V and J ends, which lost 5 bases and 6 bases, there was a span of 14 bases. CDR1 is MDHEN, CDR2 SYDVKM, per germline. This CDR3 reads CASSTHRVGQPQHF. CDR3 bases: TGTGCCAGCAGTACCCACAGGGTGGGTCAGCCCCAGCATTTT.

The chain combines TRBV5-1 with TRBJ1-3, with a weak D call TRBD1 (6 bases). The CDR3 has 14 residues. Germline-derived CDR1 and CDR2 are SGHRS and YFSETQ. V dropped 1 base and J dropped 4 bases, with 9 bases sitting between them. The CDR3 nucleotides are TGCGCCAGCAGCTTGCAGGGGTCGGGAAACACCATATATTTT. Its translation is CASSLQGSGNTIYF. Filled out from reference TRBV5-1 and TRBJ1-3, the complete variable domain reads KAGVTQTPRYLIKTRGQQVTLSCSPISGHRSVSWYQQTPGQGLQFLFEYFSETQRNKGNFPGRFSGRQFSNSRSEMNVSTLELGDSALYLCASSLQGSGNTIYFGEGSWLTVV.

The V call is TRBV2, the J call TRBJ2-1; 8 positions match TRBD2. CDR1 is SNHLY and CDR2 is FYNNEI in the germline V gene. The CDR3 extends over 14 amino acids. Trimming cost V 7 bases and J 14 bases; bases outside gene matches: 16. Here the CDR3 reads CASIPAGGQRAEFF. In DNA, the CDR3 is TGTGCCAGCATTCCGGCGGGGGGCCAAAGGGCTGAGTTCTTC.

V is TRBV11-2 and J is TRBJ2-1, with TRBD2 identical over 8 bases. CDR3 length equals 16 residues. Per the germline V gene, CDR1 is SGHAT and CDR2 is FQNNGV. V shed 1 base, J shed 6 bases, and the junction held 8 bases outside the gene matches. CDR3 DNA: TGTGCCAGCAGCTTAGGGCGGCGGGGGGCCCCCAATGAGCAGTTCTTC. Encoded protein: CASSLGRRGAPNEQFF.

This clone was picked up one time. The chain has TRBV9 and TRBJ2-3, with 7 bases identical to TRBD2. The junction had 4 bases not matched to a gene; V was cut back by 4 bases and J by 2 bases. The germline V gene has CDR1 SGDLS and CDR2 YYNGEE. This CDR3 comprises 14 residues. The CDR3 DNA reads TGTGCCAGCAGCTCCCGACTAGCCACAGATACGCAGTATTTT. This sequence encodes CASSSRLATDTQYF. The full variable domain, its missing parts supplied by reference TRBV9 and TRBJ2-3, is DSGVTQTPKHLITATGQRVTLRCSPRSGDLSVYWYQQSLDQGLQFLIQYYNGEERAKGNILERFSAQQFPDLHSELNLSSLELGDSALYFCASSSRLATDTQYFGPGTRLTVL.

V and J are TRBV19 and TRBJ2-1; D is unresolved. Trimming removed 6 bases at V and 3 bases at J, with 15 bases between. The CDR3 consists of 15 residues. Germline values: CDR1 LNHDA, CDR2 SQIVND (reference sequence). The CDR3 region is CASSLVDNDYNEQFF. CDR3 sequence (DNA): TGTGCCAGTAGCTTAGTAGATAATGACTACAATGAGCAGTTCTTC.

The CDR3 nucleotides are TGTGCCAGCAGTTTAATCGGACTAGCGGGAGGTCCGACCTACGAGCAGTACTTC. Protein: CASSLIGLAGGPTYEQYF. The chain has TRBV27 and TRBJ2-7; the match to TRBD2 covers 14 bases. The CDR3 consists of 18 residues. Germline trimming cut 2 bases from V and 2 bases from J; bases unmatched to any gene: 8. Per germline, CDR1 MNHEY and CDR2 SMNVEV (reference sequence).

The chain has TRBV5-6 and TRBJ1-2; 8 nucleotides match TRBD1. Trimming at V came to 0 bases and at J to 7 bases, leaving 8 bases not matched to a gene. The CDR3 extends over 15 amino acids. Germline CDR1 is SGHDT and CDR2 is YYEEEE. CDR3 nucleotides: TGTGCCAGCAGCTTGGAGGCAGGGGGCGCGACTGGCTACACCTTC. Its protein product is CASSLEAGGATGYTF. The full variable domain, with the rest looked up from reference TRBV5-6 and TRBJ1-2, is DAGVTQSPTHLIKTRGQQVTLRCSPKSGHDTVSWYQQALGQGPQFIFQYYEEEERQRGNFPDRFSGHQFPNYSSELNVNALLLGDSALYLCASSLEAGGATGYTFGSGTRLTVV.

The J gene is TRBJ1-5, the V gene TRBV28; D gene ambiguous. Trimming left V 4 bases short and J 4 bases short, with 14 bases between. This CDR3 is built from 15 residues. Germline V gene lookup returns CDR1 MDHEN and CDR2 SYDVKM. The CDR3 is CASSYTTGGNQPQHF. In nucleotides, the CDR3 is TGTGCCAGCAGTTACACTACCGGCGGGAATCAGCCCCAGCATTTT.

This clone has only one observation. J is TRBJ2-2 and V is TRBV5-1, with 9 bases fitting TRBD1. Germline V gene lookup returns CDR1 SGHRS and CDR2 YFSETQ. Unmatched junction bases numbered 4, after V lost 4 bases and J lost 3 bases. The CDR3 is 15 amino acids. The chain's CDR3 is CASSPDRGYTGELFF. The CDR3 nucleotides read TGCGCCAGCAGCCCCGACAGGGGGTACACCGGGGAGCTGTTTTTT.

The chain has TRBV6-5 and TRBJ1-2, with D unresolved. V was pared by 6 bases and J by 7 bases, with 21 bases between. CDR3 length: 15 residues. Germline V gene sequence: CDR1 MNHEY, CDR2 SVGAGI. The CDR3 sequence is CASRLSPSGIIGYTF. CDR3 coding DNA: TGTGCCAGCAGACTCTCTCCTTCCGGGATCATTGGCTACACCTTC.

V is TRBV2 and J is TRBJ2-5; 10 bases fit TRBD2. Germline CDR1 and CDR2: SNHLY and FYNNEI. V was pared by 8 bases and J by 5 bases, with 8 bases of the junction left unmatched. The CDR3 is made up of 14 amino acids. The DNA of the CDR3 is TGTGCCAGCGGTTTCCTTAGCGGGGGGGAGACCCAGTACTTC. It encodes CASGFLSGGETQYF.

This clone was counted only a few times. In DNA form, the CDR3 reads TGTGCCAGCAGTTACTCTCAAGATGGGGGGGTTGGAGAGCAGTACTTC. Protein: CASSYSQDGGVGEQYF. This rearrangement joins TRBV6-5 to TRBJ2-7; 7 nucleotides line up with TRBD2. After removal of 0 bases from V and 7 bases from J, the junction contained 12 bases not matched to a gene. Germline-derived CDR1 and CDR2 are MNHEY and SVGAGI. This CDR3 is 16 amino acids long.

This clone was seen only once. The rearrangement links TRBV6-1 to TRBJ1-1; D gene ambiguous. The V gene's germline CDR1 is MNHNS and CDR2 SASEGT. The CDR3 runs 15 residues. The V end lost 7 bases, the J end lost 3 bases, and 18 bases lay between the germline ends. In DNA form, the CDR3 reads TGTGCCAGCACCCTAGGAGGAGGGCTTCACACTGAAGCTTTCTTT. Its protein product is CASTLGGGLHTEAFF.

With respect to this clone: No DNA is shown, since the ends of the CDR3 on it are uncertain; the CDR3 is the one TCRdb lists. The chain combines TRBV6-6 with TRBJ2-5; the table's D call TRBD1 went unverified against the DNA. The CDR3 spans 13 residues, counting both ends. In germline, CDR1 is MNHNY, CDR2 SVGAGI (reference sequence). CDR3 sequence reads: CASLQGFLETQYF.

The chain couples TRBV10-3 to TRBJ2-5, with D perhaps matching TRBD1 (6 bases). V was pared by 8 bases and J by 2 bases, with 15 bases between. The germline CDR1 and CDR2 sequences are ENHRY and SYGVKD. CDR3 length: 14 residues. CDR3 region: CAIRPGAEQETQYF. CDR3 nucleotide sequence: TGTGCCATCCGCCCAGGGGCAGAACAAGAGACCCAGTACTTC.

The rearrangement links TRBV28 to TRBJ1-4, with a tentative D call TRBD1 (6 bases). V dropped 3 bases and J dropped 5 bases, with 16 bases sitting between them. The germline CDR1 and CDR2 sequences are MDHEN and SYDVKM. The CDR3 sequence is 16 residues long. The DNA for the CDR3 is TGTGCCAGCAGTTTTTCGGGAGGGGGGCGCAATGAAAAACTGTTTTTT. Translated, it gives CASSFSGGGRNEKLFF. The variable domain in full, completed from reference TRBV28 and TRBJ1-4, reads DVKVTQSSRYLVKRTGEKVFLECVQDMDHENMFWYRQDPGLGLRLIYFSYDVKMKEKGDIPEGYSVSREKKERFSLILESASTNQTSMYLCASSFSGGGRNEKLFFGSGTQLSVL.

This clone was seen a few times. The chain joins TRBV10-3 to TRBJ2-1, with 8 bases matching TRBD2. Per germline, CDR1 ENHRY and CDR2 SYGVKD. This CDR3 has 15 residues. Trimming took 6 bases from V and 6 from J; bases not matched to a gene: 10. CDR3 residues: CAIRGGTRDLNEQFF. The CDR3 nucleotides read TGTGCCATCAGGGGGGGGACTAGAGACCTCAATGAGCAGTTCTTC.

CDR3 in DNA: TGTGCCAGCAGTTTACGGTACACTGAAGCTTTCTTT. Translated: CASSLRYTEAFF. The chain carries TRBV28 and TRBJ1-1, with unresolved D. The CDR3 is 12 residues long. Looked up from germline, CDR1 is MDHEN and CDR2 is SYDVKM. V was cut by 2 bases and J by 3 bases, with 4 bases left in between.